This TCR beta chain emerged from a study of Graves' ophthalmopathy and Graves' hyperthyroidism. Study-level points and caveats: Blood was where most expanded thyroid clonotypes above 0.001 frequency also turned up.

This clonotype was recorded at least ten times. Antigen: not known. The TCR beta CDR3 regions underwent amplification from RNA transcripts. The authors performed first-round RT-PCR with HTBI primers and then a second-round multiplex PCR. TCRdb reprocessed the multiplex PCR reads via MiXCR and lists one record per CDR3 protein. The sample includes approximately 210,000 distinct CDR3 sequences, approximately 29% of them seen just once. The CDR3 is 14 residues long. V shed 4 bases, J shed 5 bases, and the junction held 7 bases outside the gene matches. The genes are TRBV12-3 or TRBV12-4 and TRBJ2-7, with 8 bases aligning to TRBD2. Sequenced input: peripheral blood. The clonotype originates from a man aged 45 to 65 with Graves' ophthalmopathy. The CDR3 region is CASSSSTSANEQYF. CDR3 nucleotide sequence: TGTGCCAGCAGTTCGTCGACTAGCGCGAACGAGCAGTACTTC.